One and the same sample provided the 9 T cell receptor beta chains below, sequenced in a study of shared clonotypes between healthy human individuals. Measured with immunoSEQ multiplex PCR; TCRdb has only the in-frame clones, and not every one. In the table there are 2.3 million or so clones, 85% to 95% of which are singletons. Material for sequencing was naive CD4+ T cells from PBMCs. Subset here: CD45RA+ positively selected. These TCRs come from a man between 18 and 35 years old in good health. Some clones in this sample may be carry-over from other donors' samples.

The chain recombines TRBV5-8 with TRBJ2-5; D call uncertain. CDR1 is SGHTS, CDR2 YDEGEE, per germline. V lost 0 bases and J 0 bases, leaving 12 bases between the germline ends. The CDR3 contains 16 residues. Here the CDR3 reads CASSLGQRLYQETQYF. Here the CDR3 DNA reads TGTGCCAGCAGCTTGGGCCAGCGCCTGTACCAAGAGACCCAGTACTTC.

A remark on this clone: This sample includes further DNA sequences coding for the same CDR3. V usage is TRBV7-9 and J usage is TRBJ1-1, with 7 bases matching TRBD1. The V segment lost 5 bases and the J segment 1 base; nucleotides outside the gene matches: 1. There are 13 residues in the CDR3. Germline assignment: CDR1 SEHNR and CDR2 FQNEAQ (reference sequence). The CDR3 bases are TGTGCCAGCAGCCGGACAGGGAACACTGAAGCTTTCTTT. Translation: CASSRTGNTEAFF.

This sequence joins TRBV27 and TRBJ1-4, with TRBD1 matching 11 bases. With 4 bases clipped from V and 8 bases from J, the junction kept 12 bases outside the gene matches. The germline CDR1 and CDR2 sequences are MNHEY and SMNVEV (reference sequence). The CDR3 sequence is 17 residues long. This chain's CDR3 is CASSSRGQGALWEKLFF. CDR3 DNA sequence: TGTGCCAGCAGTTCGAGAGGACAGGGGGCTTTATGGGAAAAACTGTTTTTT.

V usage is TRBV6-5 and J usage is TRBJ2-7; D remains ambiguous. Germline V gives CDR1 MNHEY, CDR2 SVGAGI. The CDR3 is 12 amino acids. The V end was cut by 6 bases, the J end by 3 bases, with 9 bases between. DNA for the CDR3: TGTGCCAGCAGAACGAGGAACTACGAGCAGTACTTC. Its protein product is CASRTRNYEQYF.

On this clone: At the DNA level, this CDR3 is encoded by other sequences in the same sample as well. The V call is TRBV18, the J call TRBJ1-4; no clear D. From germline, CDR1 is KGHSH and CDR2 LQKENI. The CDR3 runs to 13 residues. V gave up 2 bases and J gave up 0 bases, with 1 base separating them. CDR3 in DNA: TGTGCCAGCTCACCAGCAACTAATGAAAAACTGTTTTTT. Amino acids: CASSPATNEKLFF.

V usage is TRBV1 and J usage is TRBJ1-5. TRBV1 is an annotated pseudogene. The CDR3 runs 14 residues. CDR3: CTSSQDCGNQPQHF. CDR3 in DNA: TGCACCAGCAGCCAAGATTGTGGAAATCAGCCCCAGCATTTT.

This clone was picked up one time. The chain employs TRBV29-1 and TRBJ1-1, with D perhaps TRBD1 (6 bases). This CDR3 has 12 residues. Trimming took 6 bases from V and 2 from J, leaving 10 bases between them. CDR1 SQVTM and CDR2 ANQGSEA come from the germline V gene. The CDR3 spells CSVRTDNTEAFF. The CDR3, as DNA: TGCAGCGTCCGGACAGATAACACTGAAGCTTTCTTT.

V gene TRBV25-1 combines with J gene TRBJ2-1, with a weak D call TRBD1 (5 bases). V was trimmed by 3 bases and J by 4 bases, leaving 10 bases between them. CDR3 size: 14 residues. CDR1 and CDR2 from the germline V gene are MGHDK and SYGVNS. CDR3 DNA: TGTGCCAGCAGTGAGCCAGGGTATTACAATGAGCAGTTCTTC. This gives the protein CASSEPGYYNEQFF.

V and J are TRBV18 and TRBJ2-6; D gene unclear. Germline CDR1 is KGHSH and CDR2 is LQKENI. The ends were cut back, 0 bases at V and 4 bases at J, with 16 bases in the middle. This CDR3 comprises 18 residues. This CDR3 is CASSPPLAVASGANVLTF. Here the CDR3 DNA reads TGTGCCAGCTCACCACCTTTGGCCGTGGCTTCCGGGGCCAACGTCCTGACTTTC.